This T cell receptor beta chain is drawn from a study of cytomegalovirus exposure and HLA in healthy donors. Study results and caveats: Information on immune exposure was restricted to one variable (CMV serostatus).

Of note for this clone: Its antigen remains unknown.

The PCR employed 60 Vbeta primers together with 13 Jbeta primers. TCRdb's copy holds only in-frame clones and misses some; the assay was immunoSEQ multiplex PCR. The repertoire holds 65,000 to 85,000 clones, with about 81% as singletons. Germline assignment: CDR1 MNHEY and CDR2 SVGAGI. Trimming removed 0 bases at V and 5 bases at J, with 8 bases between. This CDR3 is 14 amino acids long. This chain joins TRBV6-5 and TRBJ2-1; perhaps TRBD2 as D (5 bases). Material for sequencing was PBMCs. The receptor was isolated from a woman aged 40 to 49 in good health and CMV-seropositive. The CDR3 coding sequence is TGTGCCAGCAGTTACTCGGCTAGCAACAATGAGCAGTTCTTC. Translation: CASSYSASNNEQFF.